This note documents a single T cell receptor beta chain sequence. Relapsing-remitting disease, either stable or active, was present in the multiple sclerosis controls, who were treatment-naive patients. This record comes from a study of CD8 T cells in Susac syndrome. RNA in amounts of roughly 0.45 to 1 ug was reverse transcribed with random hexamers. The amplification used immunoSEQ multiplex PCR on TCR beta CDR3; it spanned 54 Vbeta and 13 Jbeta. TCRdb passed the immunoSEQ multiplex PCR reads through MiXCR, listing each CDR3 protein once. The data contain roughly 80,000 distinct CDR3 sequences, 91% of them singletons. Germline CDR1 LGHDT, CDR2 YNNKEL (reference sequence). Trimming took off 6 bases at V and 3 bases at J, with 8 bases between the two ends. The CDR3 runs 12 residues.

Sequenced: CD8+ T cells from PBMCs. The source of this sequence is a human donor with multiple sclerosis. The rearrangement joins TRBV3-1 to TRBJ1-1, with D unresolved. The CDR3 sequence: CASRDGYTEAFF. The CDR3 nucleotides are TGTGCCAGCAGGGACGGATACACTGAAGCTTTCTTT.